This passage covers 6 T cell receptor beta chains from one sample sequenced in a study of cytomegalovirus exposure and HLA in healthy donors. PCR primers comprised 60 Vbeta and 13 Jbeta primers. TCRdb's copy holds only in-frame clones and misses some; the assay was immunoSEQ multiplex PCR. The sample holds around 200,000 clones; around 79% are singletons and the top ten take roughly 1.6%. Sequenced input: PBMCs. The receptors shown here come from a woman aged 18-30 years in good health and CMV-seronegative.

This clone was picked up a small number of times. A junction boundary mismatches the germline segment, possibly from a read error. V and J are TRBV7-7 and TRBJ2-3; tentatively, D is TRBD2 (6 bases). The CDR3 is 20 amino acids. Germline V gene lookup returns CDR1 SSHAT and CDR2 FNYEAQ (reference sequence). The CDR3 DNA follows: TGTGCTAGCAGCTTAAGGTCAAAAACCCTCGGAGCGGGTGACACAGATACGCAGTATTTT. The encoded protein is CASSLRSKTLGAGDTDTQYF.

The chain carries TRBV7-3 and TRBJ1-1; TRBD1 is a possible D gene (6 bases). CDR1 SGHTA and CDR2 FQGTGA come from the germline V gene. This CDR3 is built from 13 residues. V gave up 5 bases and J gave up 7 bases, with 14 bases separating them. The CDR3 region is CASSRTASGEAFF. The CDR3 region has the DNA TGTGCCAGCAGCCGGACAGCCTCGGGTGAAGCTTTCTTT.

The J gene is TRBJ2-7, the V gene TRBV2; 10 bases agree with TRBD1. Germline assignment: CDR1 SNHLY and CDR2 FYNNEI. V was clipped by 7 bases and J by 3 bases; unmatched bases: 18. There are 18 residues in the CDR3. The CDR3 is CASTEGDRGLKPIYEQYF. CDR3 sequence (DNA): TGTGCCAGCACCGAGGGGGACAGGGGCCTTAAGCCCATCTACGAGCAGTACTTC.

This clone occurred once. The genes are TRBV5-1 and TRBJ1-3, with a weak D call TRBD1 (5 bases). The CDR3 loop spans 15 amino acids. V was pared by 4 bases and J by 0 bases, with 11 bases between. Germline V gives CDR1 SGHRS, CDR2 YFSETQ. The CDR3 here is CASSLGRSSGNTIYF. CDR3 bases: TGCGCCAGCAGCCTGGGACGGAGCTCTGGAAACACCATATATTTT.

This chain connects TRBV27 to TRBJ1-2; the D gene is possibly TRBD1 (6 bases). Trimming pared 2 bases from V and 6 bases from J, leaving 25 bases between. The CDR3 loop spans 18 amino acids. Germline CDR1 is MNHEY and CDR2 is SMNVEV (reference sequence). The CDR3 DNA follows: TGTGCCAGCAGTTTAAGCCCACCGGGGGGCTTTATGGCCGATGGCTACACCTTC. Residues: CASSLSPPGGFMADGYTF.

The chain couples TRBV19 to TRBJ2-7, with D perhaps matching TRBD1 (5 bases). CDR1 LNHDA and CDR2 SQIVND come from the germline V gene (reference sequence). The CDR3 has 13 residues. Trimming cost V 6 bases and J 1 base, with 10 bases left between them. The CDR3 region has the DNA TGTGCCAGTAGCGAGACAGCGTCCTACGAGCAGTACTTC. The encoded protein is CASSETASYEQYF.